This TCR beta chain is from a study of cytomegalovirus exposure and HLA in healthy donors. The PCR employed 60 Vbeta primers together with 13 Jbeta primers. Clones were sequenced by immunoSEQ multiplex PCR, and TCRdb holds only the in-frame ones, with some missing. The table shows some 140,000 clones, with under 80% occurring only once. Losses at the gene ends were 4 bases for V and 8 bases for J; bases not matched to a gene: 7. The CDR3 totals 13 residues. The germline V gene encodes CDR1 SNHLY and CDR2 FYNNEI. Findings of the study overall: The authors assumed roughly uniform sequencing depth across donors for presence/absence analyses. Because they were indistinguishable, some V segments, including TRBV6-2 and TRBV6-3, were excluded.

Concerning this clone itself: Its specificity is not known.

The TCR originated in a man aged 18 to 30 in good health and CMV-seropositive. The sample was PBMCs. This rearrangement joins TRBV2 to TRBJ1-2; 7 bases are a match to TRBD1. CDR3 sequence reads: CASSVGQLRGYTF. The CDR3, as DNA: TGTGCCAGCAGTGTGGGACAGCTACGAGGCTACACCTTC.